This TCR beta chain came from a study of Graves' ophthalmopathy and Graves' hyperthyroidism. Other autoimmune diseases, uncontrolled infections, pregnancy or lactation ruled patients out of participation. The table lists this clonotype with many counts. Its antigen is unidentified. Study-wide results and limits: Most expanded clonotypes in thyroid above 0.001 frequency also showed up in blood.

RNA transcripts yielded amplified TCR beta CDR3 regions. First-round RT-PCR used HTBI primers; second-round multiplex PCR followed. One entry per CDR3 protein results from TCRdb running MiXCR on the multiplex PCR reads. Here the sample spans 500,000 to 600,000 distinct CDR3 sequences, under 45% being singletons. The receptor was derived from an adult man with Graves' hyperthyroidism. Sequenced material: peripheral blood or thyroid tissue (not recorded which).

DNA of the CDR3: TGTGCCAGCAGTCACACAGGGGGCGAGCAGTACTTC. Residues: CASSHTGGEQYF. This chain joins TRBV7-8 and TRBJ2-7; 8 bases match TRBD1. CDR3 length: 12 residues. Germline V gene data show CDR1 as SGHVS and CDR2 as FQNEAQ. V lost 6 bases to trimming and J lost 6 bases; unmatched junction nucleotides: 4.